This T cell receptor beta chain appears in the sequencing data of a study of identical twins. This clonotype has a handful of counts. The CDR3 consists of 14 residues. Trimming took off 6 bases at V and 5 bases at J, with 19 bases between the two ends. Germline V gene lookup returns CDR1 DFQATT and CDR2 SNEGSKA (reference sequence). With template switching, a universal primer site was added, and the cDNA carried unique molecular identifiers. Each CDR3 protein gets one entry after TCRdb re-called the 5' RACE reads with MiXCR. The sample lists roughly 750,000 distinct CDR3 sequences; roughly 20% were seen once. Separately, the same data were catalogued under a study of T cells expressing NK-cell markers. As that report states: Expanded NKG2C+ T cell clones had unclear HCMV specificity.

The chain employs TRBV20-1 and TRBJ1-1; D is unclear. This TCR was sampled from a woman between 18 and 30 years old in good health. Sequencing input: PBMCs. The CDR3 DNA follows: TGCAGTGCCGTCCTCACGGTCACGGGGACTGAAGCTTTCTTT. Translated: CSAVLTVTGTEAFF.